Below, 16 T cell receptor beta chains from the same sample are listed, as sequenced in a study of cytomegalovirus exposure and HLA in healthy donors. PCR used 60 Vbeta primers and 13 Jbeta primers. Here immunoSEQ multiplex PCR was the method, and the copy in TCRdb shows in-frame clones only, minus some. Among 110,000 to 150,000 clones listed, approximately 80% were seen once. The source material was PBMCs. These receptors were taken from a male donor in good health and CMV-seronegative.

The genes are TRBV30 and TRBJ2-5, with TRBD2 matching 9 bases. The germline V gene encodes CDR1 GTSNPN and CDR2 SVGIG (reference sequence). This CDR3 is built from 15 residues. J was trimmed by 9 bases and V by 7 bases; bases with no gene match: 18. The CDR3 sequence is CASAPGLAFRGAQYF. CDR3 in DNA: TGTGCCTCCGCCCCGGGACTAGCATTCCGAGGGGCCCAGTACTTC.

This clone has more than one count but fewer than ten. The chain links TRBV21-1 to TRBJ1-5. TRBV21-1 has pseudogene status. This CDR3 spans 16 amino acids. The CDR3 DNA sequence: TGTGCCAGCAGCAAAGTAGAGGGAGACACCAATCAGCCCCAGCATTTT. Translated, it gives CASSKVEGDTNQPQHF.

The chain combines TRBV29-1 with TRBJ1-1, with D unresolved. CDR1 and CDR2 (germline): SQVTM, ANQGSEA. With 4 bases removed from V and 0 bases from J, the gap between germline ends came to 9 bases. The CDR3 totals 13 residues. The CDR3 bases are TGCAGCGTTGGGGAGGGTATGAACACTGAAGCTTTCTTT. Translation gives CSVGEGMNTEAFF.

The chain links TRBV29-1 to TRBJ1-2; 7 bases line up with TRBD1. Trimming at V came to 6 bases and at J to 3 bases, leaving 10 bases not matched to a gene. Germline CDR1 reads SQVTM; CDR2 reads ANQGSEA. CDR3 length: 14 amino acids. In nucleotides, the CDR3 is TGCAGCGTGAAGAAACAGGGGAAGGACTATGGCTACACCTTC. It specifies CSVKKQGKDYGYTF.

The gene calls are TRBV6-1 and TRBJ2-1; 8 bases match TRBD1. The V gene end was trimmed by 6 bases and the J gene end by 3 bases; junction bases not matched to a gene: 4. The CDR3 loop spans 14 amino acids. Per germline, CDR1 MNHNS and CDR2 SASEGT. The CDR3 region has the DNA TGTGCCAGCAGGGACGGACAGGGCTACAATGAGCAGTTCTTC. Its translation is CASRDGQGYNEQFF.

This clone was seen a single time. The chain is built from TRBV4-3 and TRBJ2-1, with D hard to call. Germline CDR1 and CDR2: LGHNA and YSLEER. The V end lost 1 base, the J end lost 1 base, and 8 bases lay between the germline ends. There are 15 residues in the CDR3. CDR3 DNA sequence: TGCGCCAGCAGCCAAGCTCAGGATTCCTACAATGAGCAGTTCTTC. Translation: CASSQAQDSYNEQFF.

V gene TRBV5-1 combines with J gene TRBJ1-6; D gene ambiguous. The CDR3 is made up of 14 amino acids. Trimming took off 3 bases at V and 5 bases at J, with 9 bases between the two ends. From germline, CDR1 is SGHRS and CDR2 YFSETQ. CDR3 sequence reads: CASSSAGNNSPLHF. DNA for the CDR3: TGCGCCAGCAGCTCCGCGGGGAATAATTCACCCCTCCACTTT.

This clone was recorded only once. The genes are TRBV6-5 and TRBJ2-1, with TRBD1 matching over 9 bases. The germline CDR1 and CDR2 sequences are MNHEY and SVGAGI. V was pared by 6 bases and J by 5 bases, with 8 bases of the junction left unmatched. CDR3 length equals 15 residues. CDR3 sequence: CASRTDRGPNNEQFF. The CDR3 nucleotides are TGTGCCAGCAGGACGGACAGGGGTCCAAACAATGAGCAGTTCTTC.

V gene TRBV14 combines with J gene TRBJ2-5; possibly TRBD2 for D (5 bases). There are 14 residues in the CDR3. V was pared by 4 bases and J by 2 bases, with 11 bases between. Germline loops: CDR1 SGHDN, CDR2 FVKESK. CDR3 region: CASSPVASQETQYF. In DNA, the CDR3 is TGTGCCAGCAGCCCCGTAGCGAGTCAAGAGACCCAGTACTTC.

The rearrangement uses TRBV28 and TRBJ1-1; no clear D. CDR3 length: 15 amino acids. Trimming removed 1 base at V and 0 bases at J, with 9 bases between. Germline values: CDR1 MDHEN, CDR2 SYDVKM. CDR3 sequence reads: CASSLLVSVNTEAFF. CDR3 sequence (DNA): TGTGCCAGCAGTTTATTGGTCTCAGTGAACACTGAAGCTTTCTTT.

This clone was counted once. The rearrangement links TRBV5-1 to TRBJ2-7; TRBD2 matches 11 bases. Per germline, CDR1 SGHRS and CDR2 YFSETQ. J lost 4 bases, V lost 5 bases, and 8 bases had no gene match. The CDR3 is 15 amino acids. The CDR3 bases are TGCGCCAGCAGTGGGCGGCTAGCGGGAGGATACGAGCAGTACTTC. Protein sequence: CASSGRLAGGYEQYF.

The chain uses TRBV4-3 and TRBJ2-7, with a tentative D call TRBD2 (6 bases). The germline V gene encodes CDR1 LGHNA and CDR2 YSLEER. The ends were cut back, 1 base at V and 0 bases at J, with 13 bases in the middle. This CDR3 comprises 16 residues. The CDR3 DNA follows: TGCGCCAGCAGCCAAGTTTTGGCGGGATCCTCCTACGAGCAGTACTTC. Translated: CASSQVLAGSSYEQYF.

The rearrangement joins TRBV5-1 to TRBJ1-1; D possibly corresponds to TRBD1 (6 bases). The CDR3 spans 15 residues. Trimming took off 0 bases at V and 4 bases at J, with 13 bases between the two ends. Germline V lookup: CDR1 SGHRS, CDR2 YFSETQ. The CDR3 DNA follows: TGCGCCAGCAGCTTGGGCGGACAGTCGTTCACTGAAGCTTTCTTT. Amino acid sequence: CASSLGGQSFTEAFF.

This rearrangement joins TRBV11-2 to TRBJ2-1; 14 bases match TRBD2. V gave up 7 bases and J gave up 7 bases; unmatched junction bases: 3. CDR3 size: 14 residues. Germline CDR1 is SGHAT and CDR2 is FQNNGV. CDR3 sequence reads: CASTGTSGSNEQFF. CDR3 nucleotides: TGTGCCAGCACCGGGACTAGCGGGAGTAATGAGCAGTTCTTC.

The V gene is TRBV4-2, the J gene TRBJ2-3; tentatively, D is TRBD2 (5 bases). CDR1 LGHNA and CDR2 YNFKEQ come from the germline V gene. The CDR3 sequence is 18 residues long. V lost 1 base, J lost 1 base, and 18 bases lay in between. The CDR3 DNA follows: TGTGCCAGCAGCCAAGGGCTGGCTGCGACTATGGGCACAGATACGCAGTATTTT. This gives the protein CASSQGLAATMGTDTQYF.

The CDR3 is CASTGNLYEQYF. The CDR3 region has the DNA TGTGCCAGTACAGGGAATCTTTACGAGCAGTACTTC. The rearrangement links TRBV6-5 to TRBJ2-7, with TRBD1 as a possible D gene (6 bases). CDR3 size: 12 residues. The V end was cut by 9 bases, the J end by 4 bases, with 13 bases between. CDR1 and CDR2 (germline): MNHEY, SVGAGI.